This T cell receptor (beta chain) was profiled in a study of cytomegalovirus exposure and HLA in healthy donors. Background on the study: The Caucasian-associated ancestry cluster held around 76% of 398 genotyped donors. Broader study findings: Per published accounts, TCR beta sequences correctly predicted the HLA-A and HLA-B alleles of most subjects. A reported reduction in N-insertions relative to the approximately 600-donor mean was seen in an Asian-associated ancestry cluster in a later analysis.

Primers: 60 Vbeta forward and 13 Jbeta reverse. Some clones are missing from TCRdb's copy, which holds only in-frame ones; the method was immunoSEQ multiplex PCR. This repertoire shows over 150,000 clones, 77% found once; its top ten account for about 7.4%. The CDR3 consists of 14 residues. Germline loops: CDR1 SGHDT, CDR2 YYEEEE. In the case of this clone: Its specificity is not known.

The J gene is TRBJ2-5, the V gene TRBV5-6; 8 nucleotides align to TRBD1. The J call is in doubt because the DNA end fits TRBJ2-7 better. This clonotype was obtained from a male donor in good health and CMV-seropositive. The specimen was PBMCs. CDR3 sequence reads: CASSLGQGSYEQYF. In DNA form, the CDR3 reads TGTGCCAGCAGCCTAGGACAGGGTTCCTACGAGCAGTACTTC.